Listed below are T cell receptor beta chains from one sample, sequenced in a study of graft-versus-host responses after intestinal transplantation. Data came from immunoSEQ multiplex PCR; TCRdb stores just in-frame clones and leaves some out. The sample gives under 150,000 clones, approximately 95% of which show up once; roughly 3.5% is in the top ten. Their specific antigens are unknown. The sequences come from unstimulated CD8+ T cells sorted from spleen or lymph node cells, collected before intestinal transplant. These receptors all come from a human donor who received an intestinal transplant. Each CDR3 is given with its conserved first and last residue.

13	TRBV19	TRBJ2-1	CASKSSSYNEQFF
15	TRBV27	TRBJ2-3	CASSLSQVGAYTQYF
15	TRBV28	TRBJ2-7	CASSLDRENAYEQYF
20	TRBV19	TRBJ2-6	CASSIPTGFGRYSGANVLTF
15	TRBV13	TRBJ2-1	CASSSGLAGYNEQFF
14	TRBV5-5	TRBJ2-2	CASSLWRGTGELFF
15	TRBV6-5	TRBJ1-3	CASPEGEIVGNTIYF
14	TRBV15	TRBJ2-7	CATSRGGGDNEQYF
13	TRBV27	TRBJ2-7	CASSFGQGQEQYF
17	TRBV5-1	TRBJ2-1	CASSCKGDPNSYNEQFF
14	TRBV9	TRBJ1-5	CASSVGDDNQPQHF
12	TRBV28	TRBJ2-7	CASRTSGYEQYF
15	TRBV9	TRBJ2-3	CASSATLERADTQYF
16	TRBV5-1	TRBJ2-5	CASSLEDSGPQETQYF
12	TRBV27	TRBJ2-7	CASSLRGNEQYF
15	TRBV13	TRBJ2-7	CASSGTGRSSYEQYF
13	TRBV7-6	TRBJ2-6	CASTAGGANVLTF
15	TRBV6-5	TRBJ2-1	CASSRQEELYNEQFF
16	TRBV6-4	TRBJ2-1	CASSDLAGSSYNEQFF
17	TRBV9	TRBJ2-1	CASSDESGTPLGYEQFF
15	TRBV6-5	TRBJ2-7	CASSYSWTGVGEQYF
11	TRBV19	TRBJ2-7	CASSLGGEQYF
16	TRBV9	TRBJ2-1	CASSVGGGSSGNEQFF
13	TRBV5-6	TRBJ1-2	CASSLGQGAQYTF
15	TRBV19	TRBJ1-5	CATSPSGGSNQPQHF
16	TRBV25-1	TRBJ2-1	CASSASEGRTYNEQFF
17	TRBV19	TRBJ1-2	CASIKVIGRGPSDGYTF
13	TRBV21-1	TRBJ2-1	CASSKKAGDEQFF
13	TRBV29-1	TRBJ1-2	CSVLAAAAYGYTF
13	TRBV14	TRBJ1-5	CASSRGLNQPQHF
13	TRBV28	TRBJ2-7	CASSPGQGYEQYF
12	TRBV7-9	TRBJ2-3	CASTLGTDTQYF
14	TRBV7-3	TRBJ2-1	CASSLASGSNEQFF
16	TRBV28	TRBJ2-1	CASTLGIPGLAGEQFF
13	TRBV30	TRBJ2-1	CAWSWDSDNEQFF
14	TRBV6-4	TRBJ2-1	CASSDSGLGNEQFF
20	TRBV9	TRBJ2-7	CASSVAFGQPGLAGGYEQYF
18	TRBV4-1	TRBJ2-1	CASSPAEAPPGGYNEQFF
14	TRBV27	TRBJ2-1	CASSLGAGDNEQFF
15	TRBV9	TRBJ1-1	CASSVEGTELDEAFF
16	TRBV27	TRBJ1-5	CASSLCAGYSNQPQHF
14	TRBV6-4	TRBJ1-5	CASSETGMSQPQHF
13	TRBV7-9	TRBJ1-4	CASSLVLGGKLFF
13	TRBV7-6	TRBJ2-7	CASSLETGGEQYF
12	TRBV7-6	TRBJ2-1	CASSLGENEQFF
16	TRBV4-2	TRBJ2-2	CASSQSGQGDTGELFF
16	TRBV29-1	TRBJ2-7	CSVEEVGTSRDYEQYF
15	TRBV7-3	TRBJ2-1	CASSLGQGAYNEQFF
17	TRBV9	TRBJ2-1	CASSQGLASFLNNEQFF
16	TRBV28	TRBJ1-2	CASTSYRGASRYGYTF
13	TRBV19	TRBJ2-7	CASSMGQGYEQYF
16	TRBV7-9	TRBJ2-4	CASSLTSGSGKNIQYF
14	TRBV7-9	TRBJ2-7	CASSYRSRGDEQYF
15	TRBV4-3	TRBJ2-3	CASSQGAPGTDTQYF
13	TRBV5-4	TRBJ2-7	CASSLDPYYEQYF
14	TRBV15	TRBJ2-1	CATSKGQGADEQFF
13	TRBV5-6	TRBJ1-1	CASSSSENTEAFF